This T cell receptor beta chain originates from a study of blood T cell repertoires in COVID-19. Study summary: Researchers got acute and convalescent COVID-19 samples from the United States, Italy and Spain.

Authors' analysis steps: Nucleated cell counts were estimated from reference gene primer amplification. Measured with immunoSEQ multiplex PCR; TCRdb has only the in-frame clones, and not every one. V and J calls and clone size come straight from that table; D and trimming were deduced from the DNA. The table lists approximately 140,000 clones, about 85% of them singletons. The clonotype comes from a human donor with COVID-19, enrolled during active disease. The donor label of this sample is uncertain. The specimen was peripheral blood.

This chain's CDR3 is CASSLAGGTEAFF. The CDR3 DNA reads as TGTGCCAGCAGCTTAGCAGGGGGCACTGAAGCTTTCTTT. The genes are TRBV11-3 and TRBJ1-1; 7 positions match TRBD1. V was pared by 1 base and J by 4 bases, with 0 bases of the junction left unmatched. Per germline, CDR1 SGHNT and CDR2 YENEEA. The CDR3 loop spans 13 amino acids. Based on the CDR3 plus reference TRBV11-3 and TRBJ1-1, the full variable domain is EAGVVQSPRYKIIEKKQPVAFWCNPISGHNTLYWYLQNLGQGPELLIRYENEEAVDDSQLPKDRFSAERLKGVDSTLKIQPAELGDSAVYLCASSLAGGTEAFFGQGTRLTVV.